The TCR beta chain under discussion was sequenced for a study of CXCR3-negative and CXCR3-positive naive CD8 T cells. The study's findings and limits: Naive cells with CXCR3 showed TRB CDR3s that were more hydrophobic than those in CXCR3-negative naive cells. Diversity was high in both naive subsets and much lower in memory cells. CXCR3 expression dropped partially after cryopreservation, and most assays relied on fresh PBMCs.

In preparing the TRB cDNA libraries, 5' RACE with UMI labels was used. One entry per CDR3 protein, without DNA, is what TCRdb gives after re-calling the 5' RACE reads. The listing records 130,000 to 150,000 distinct CDR3 sequences. Sorting yielded triplicates of 300,000 to 350,000 cells for each CD8+ T cell subset. A CD45RO-CCR7+CD27+CD95- profile was what naive CD8+ T cells displayed. With respect to this clonotype: Its antigen is still unknown.

This TCR derives from a human donor in good health. Some clones in this sample may be carry-over from other donors' samples. Sequencing was done on a sample of naive CXCR3+ CD8+ T cells from blood. Subset here: CD45RO-CCR7+CD27+CD95- naive CD8+ T cells expressing CXCR3 (TNR3+).

CDR3 protein: CSVTSRPTDEQFF. J is TRBJ2-1 and V is TRBV29-1. The CDR3 consists of 13 residues. From germline, CDR1 is SQVTM and CDR2 ANQGSEA.